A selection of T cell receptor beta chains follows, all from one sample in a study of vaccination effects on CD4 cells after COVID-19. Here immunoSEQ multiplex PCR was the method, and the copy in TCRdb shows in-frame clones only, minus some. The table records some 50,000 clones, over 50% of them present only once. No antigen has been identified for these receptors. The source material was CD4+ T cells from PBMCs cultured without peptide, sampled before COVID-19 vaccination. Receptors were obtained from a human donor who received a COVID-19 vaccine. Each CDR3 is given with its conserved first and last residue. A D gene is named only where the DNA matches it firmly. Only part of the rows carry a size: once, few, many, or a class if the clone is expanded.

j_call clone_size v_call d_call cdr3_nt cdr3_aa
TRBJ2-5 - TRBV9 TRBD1 TGTGCCAGCAGCGGGGGACAGAGAGGAGAGACCCAGTACTTC CASSGGQRGETQYF
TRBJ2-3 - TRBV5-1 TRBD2 TGCGCCAGCGAGAGCGGGGGGGCAGATACGCAGTATTTT CASESGGADTQYF
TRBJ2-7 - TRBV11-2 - TGTGCCAGCAGTCCACAGGTACGGGGTGAGCAGTACTTC CASSPQVRGEQYF
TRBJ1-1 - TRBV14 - TGTGCCAGCAGCCCCTTCTTCACTGAAGCTTTCTTT CASSPFFTEAFF
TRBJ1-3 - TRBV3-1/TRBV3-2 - TGTGCCAGCAGCCAAGGCCCCGGAGGGGGTTCTCTCTCTGGAAACACCATATATTTT CASSQGPGGGSLSGNTIYF
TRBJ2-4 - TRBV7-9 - TGTGCCAGCAGCCTATCCCAGGGGGCCAAAAACATTCAGTACTTC CASSLSQGAKNIQYF
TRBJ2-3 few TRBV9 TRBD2 TGTGCCAGCAGCGTCGGGACTAGCGCCCACACAGATACGCAGTATTTT CASSVGTSAHTDTQYF
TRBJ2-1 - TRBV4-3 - TGCGCCAGCAGCCCGGGACCGGGCTCCTACAATGAGCAGTTCTTC CASSPGPGSYNEQFF
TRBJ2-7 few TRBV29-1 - TGCAGCGCCGCCCTAGGGGAGACCTACGAGCAGTACTTC CSAALGETYEQYF
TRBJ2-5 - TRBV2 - TGTGCCAGCTTAGGTCGGGACCAAGAGACCCAGTACTTC CASLGRDQETQYF
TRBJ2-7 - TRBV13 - TGTGCCAGCAGCCCCCGGGTAGTTTCCTACGAGCAGTACTTC CASSPRVVSYEQYF
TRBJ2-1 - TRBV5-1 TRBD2 TGCGCCAGCAGCTTAACCCTGACTACGGCGGGAGAGGATGAGCAGTTCTTC CASSLTLTTAGEDEQFF
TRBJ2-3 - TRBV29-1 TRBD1 TGCAGCGTTGGGGACAGGCCTAGCACAGATACGCAGTATTTT CSVGDRPSTDTQYF
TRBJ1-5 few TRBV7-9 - TGTGCCAGCAGCCCGGGGGGAAATCAGCCCCAGCATTTT CASSPGGNQPQHF
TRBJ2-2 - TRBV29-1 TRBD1 TGCAGCGTTCGGACAGGGGGGAGCGGGGAGCTGTTTTTT CSVRTGGSGELFF
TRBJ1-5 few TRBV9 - TGTGCCAGCAGCGTATCCGCATTGGGGCAGCCCCAGCATTTT CASSVSALGQPQHF
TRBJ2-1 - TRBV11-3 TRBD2 TGTGCCAGCAGCTTAGGGGCTAGCGGGAGGAATGAGCAGTTCTTC CASSLGASGRNEQFF
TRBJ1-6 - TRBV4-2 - TGTGCCAGCAGCCCCCGGGAGCAGCGGCCTAATTCACCCCTCCACTTT CASSPREQRPNSPLHF
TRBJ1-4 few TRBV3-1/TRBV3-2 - TGTGCCAGCAGCCAACTTCTGGAAAAACTGTTTTTT CASSQLLEKLFF
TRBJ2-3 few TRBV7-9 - TGTGCCAGCAGCTTACGAGGTGGGGCAGATACGCAGTATTTT CASSLRGGADTQYF
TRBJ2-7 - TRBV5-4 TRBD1 TGTGCCAGCAGCTTCCCCGGGACAGGGTCCTACGAGCAGTACTTC CASSFPGTGSYEQYF
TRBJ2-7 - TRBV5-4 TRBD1 TGTGCCAGCAACTCCGACAGGGCGGAGCAGTACTTC CASNSDRAEQYF
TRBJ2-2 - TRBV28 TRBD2 TGTGCCAGCAGTTTAGGGGGATGGGGACTAGCGGAAACCGGGGAGCTGTTTTTT CASSLGGWGLAETGELFF